This TCR beta chain was identified in a study of beta chain features in type 1 diabetes. The study reverse transcribed the entire isolated RNA, so it sequenced expressed TCRB transcripts. Sequenced by immunoSEQ multiplex PCR; TCRdb stores in-frame clones only, minus some. The table has 900,000 or so clones, 17% seen once. There are a few counts of this clone. The length of the CDR3 is 14 residues. With 3 bases removed from V and 1 base from J, the gap between germline ends came to 8 bases. The germline CDR1 and CDR2 sequences are SEHNR and FQNEAQ (reference sequence). Sample: naive CD4+ T cells from blood. The TCR was taken from a young woman in good health. This chain joins TRBV7-9 and TRBJ2-3; maybe TRBD2 (5 bases). This CDR3 reads CASSFERRTDTQYF. CDR3 sequence (DNA): TGTGCCAGCAGCTTCGAGCGGCGCACAGATACGCAGTATTTT.